The rows below give T cell receptor beta chains drawn from one sample of a study of T cells after yellow fever vaccination. TCRdb analysed the 5' RACE reads with MiXCR anew, one entry per CDR3 protein. The sample consists of 300,000 to 450,000 distinct CDR3 sequences, around 6.4% of them appearing once. The sample in question was PBMCs, obtained 5 days after the yellow fever booster vaccination. These receptors all come from a man between 25 and 39 years old who received the YFV17D yellow fever vaccine. Each CDR3 is given with its conserved first and last residue. Each record gives: V gene, J gene, D gene, clone size, CDR3 protein, CDR3 DNA. D genes are given only for firm matches. Clone size appears in some rows only: once, few, many, or a class for an expanded clone.

v_gene: TRBV12-3/TRBV12-4; j_gene: TRBJ2-3; d_gene: .; abundance: many; CDR3aa: CASSTRGTDTQYF; CDR3nt: TGTGCCAGCAGTACTAGGGGTACAGATACGCAGTATTTT
v_gene: TRBV3-1; j_gene: TRBJ2-1; d_gene: TRBD2; abundance: .; CDR3aa: CASTLAGVSYNEQFF; CDR3nt: TGTGCCAGCACCCTAGCGGGAGTGTCCTACAATGAGCAGTTCTTC
v_gene: TRBV10-3; j_gene: TRBJ2-1; d_gene: TRBD1; abundance: .; CDR3aa: CAISVDRADEQFF; CDR3nt: TGTGCCATCAGTGTCGACAGGGCCGATGAGCAGTTCTTC
v_gene: TRBV15; j_gene: TRBJ2-2; d_gene: TRBD1; abundance: .; CDR3aa: CATSPQGASTGELFF; CDR3nt: TGTGCCACCAGCCCTCAGGGGGCCTCTACCGGGGAGCTGTTTTTT
v_gene: TRBV7-6; j_gene: TRBJ2-5; d_gene: .; abundance: few; CDR3aa: CAAGDPGLWETQYF; CDR3nt: TGTGCCGCCGGAGACCCGGGACTCTGGGAGACCCAGTACTTC
v_gene: TRBV29-1; j_gene: TRBJ2-1; d_gene: TRBD1; abundance: many; CDR3aa: CSVHSGQGVINEQFF; CDR3nt: TGCAGCGTGCATTCGGGACAGGGGGTTATCAATGAGCAGTTCTTC
v_gene: TRBV21-1; j_gene: TRBJ1-5; d_gene: .; abundance: .; CDR3aa: CASSKALWDRVYQPQHF; CDR3nt: TGTGCCAGCAGCAAAGCGCTTTGGGACAGGGTTTATCAGCCCCAGCATTTT
v_gene: TRBV6-1; j_gene: TRBJ2-3; d_gene: .; abundance: few; CDR3aa: CASTTGTLTDTQYF; CDR3nt: TGTGCCAGCACTACAGGGACTCTCACAGATACGCAGTATTTT
v_gene: TRBV4-2; j_gene: TRBJ2-2; d_gene: TRBD2; abundance: many; CDR3aa: CASSLTGTSGRRTGELFF; CDR3nt: TGTGCCAGCAGCCTTACCGGGACTAGCGGGAGAAGGACCGGGGAGCTGTTTTTT
v_gene: TRBV14; j_gene: TRBJ1-1; d_gene: TRBD1; abundance: many; CDR3aa: CASSLQGLKTFF; CDR3nt: TGTGCCAGCAGCCTACAGGGGTTGAAAACTTTCTTT
v_gene: TRBV5-1; j_gene: TRBJ2-1; d_gene: .; abundance: few; CDR3aa: CASSLDWEKYNEQFF; CDR3nt: TGCGCCAGCAGCTTGGATTGGGAGAAGTACAATGAGCAGTTCTTC
v_gene: TRBV7-9; j_gene: TRBJ2-5; d_gene: .; abundance: many; CDR3aa: CASSRTAETQYF; CDR3nt: TGTGCCAGCAGCCGGACCGCAGAGACCCAGTACTTC
v_gene: TRBV11-2; j_gene: TRBJ2-1; d_gene: TRBD2; abundance: few; CDR3aa: CASSTGTSYYNEQFF; CDR3nt: TGTGCCAGCAGCACCGGGACTAGTTATTACAATGAGCAGTTCTTC
v_gene: TRBV6-1; j_gene: TRBJ2-4; d_gene: TRBD1; abundance: .; CDR3aa: CASSDRGIGAKNIQYF; CDR3nt: TGTGCCAGCAGCGACAGGGGGATTGGGGCCAAAAACATTCAGTACTTC
v_gene: TRBV20-1; j_gene: TRBJ2-2; d_gene: TRBD2; abundance: many; CDR3aa: CSARDRGVNTGELFF; CDR3nt: TGCAGTGCTAGAGATCGGGGGGTAAACACCGGGGAGCTGTTTTTT
v_gene: TRBV10-3; j_gene: TRBJ2-2; d_gene: .; abundance: few; CDR3aa: CAIRVGGTGELFF; CDR3nt: TGTGCCATCAGAGTCGGGGGAACCGGGGAGCTGTTTTTT
v_gene: TRBV20-1; j_gene: TRBJ2-5; d_gene: .; abundance: few; CDR3aa: CSAERTIRETQYF; CDR3nt: TGCAGTGCCGAGAGGACTATTCGAGAGACCCAGTACTTC
v_gene: TRBV20-1; j_gene: TRBJ2-7; d_gene: TRBD1; abundance: few; CDR3aa: CSAEGARDEQYF; CDR3nt: TGCTCAGCAGAGGGGGCGAGGGACGAGCAGTACTTC
v_gene: TRBV6-5; j_gene: TRBJ2-7; d_gene: TRBD2; abundance: many; CDR3aa: CASSYTTSGRSEQYF; CDR3nt: TGTGCCAGCAGTTACACGACTAGCGGGAGATCTGAGCAGTACTTC
v_gene: TRBV30; j_gene: TRBJ2-3; d_gene: .; abundance: few; CDR3aa: CAFERSGSTDTQYF; CDR3nt: TGTGCTTTTGAACGTAGCGGTAGCACAGATACGCAGTATTTT
v_gene: TRBV25-1; j_gene: TRBJ2-5; d_gene: .; abundance: many; CDR3aa: CASSQTQETQYF; CDR3nt: TGTGCCAGCAGTCAGACCCAAGAGACCCAGTACTTC
v_gene: TRBV5-1; j_gene: TRBJ2-5; d_gene: TRBD2; abundance: few; CDR3aa: CASSLRGLAGNQETQYF; CDR3nt: TGCGCCAGCAGCTTGCGGGGACTAGCGGGAAACCAAGAGACCCAGTACTTC
v_gene: TRBV4-3; j_gene: TRBJ2-7; d_gene: .; abundance: few; CDR3aa: CASSQVALSEQYF; CDR3nt: TGCGCCAGCAGCCAAGTGGCTCTCTCCGAGCAGTACTTC
v_gene: TRBV24-1; j_gene: TRBJ2-2; d_gene: .; abundance: few; CDR3aa: CATRDSRGNTGELFF; CDR3nt: TGTGCCACCAGGGACAGCCGAGGTAACACCGGGGAGCTGTTTTTT
v_gene: TRBV5-1; j_gene: TRBJ1-2; d_gene: .; abundance: many; CDR3aa: CASSPGQLYGYTF; CDR3nt: TGCGCCAGCAGCCCCGGACAGCTCTATGGCTACACCTTC
v_gene: TRBV12-3/TRBV12-4; j_gene: TRBJ2-1; d_gene: .; abundance: .; CDR3aa: CASSSPRAQFF; CDR3nt: TGTGCCAGCAGTTCCCCACGGGCGCAGTTCTTC
v_gene: TRBV7-6; j_gene: TRBJ1-2; d_gene: .; abundance: few; CDR3aa: CASSLSRQHGYTF; CDR3nt: TGTGCCAGCAGCTTATCCAGACAACATGGCTACACCTTC
v_gene: TRBV12-3/TRBV12-4; j_gene: TRBJ1-1; d_gene: .; abundance: few; CDR3aa: CASWGQLNTEAFF; CDR3nt: TGTGCCAGTTGGGGGCAGCTGAACACTGAAGCTTTCTTT
v_gene: TRBV7-2; j_gene: TRBJ2-7; d_gene: TRBD1; abundance: .; CDR3aa: CASRRGLDYEQYF; CDR3nt: TGTGCCAGCAGGAGGGGGCTTGACTACGAGCAGTACTTC
v_gene: TRBV3-1; j_gene: TRBJ1-2; d_gene: .; abundance: .; CDR3aa: CASTHLVVGDHGYTF; CDR3nt: TGTGCCAGCACCCATCTAGTTGTAGGGGATCATGGCTACACCTTC
v_gene: TRBV5-1; j_gene: TRBJ2-5; d_gene: TRBD2; abundance: many; CDR3aa: CASSAGWTSGQETQYF; CDR3nt: TGCGCCAGCAGCGCCGGTTGGACTAGCGGCCAAGAGACCCAGTACTTC